This is a list of T cell receptor beta chains from one sample in a study of long-term antiretroviral therapy in people with HIV. Clones were read by immunoSEQ multiplex PCR, and TCRdb kept only the in-frame ones, dropping some. The sample shows under 25,000 clones, around 76% of them seen only once. The specimen was unsorted PBMCs, collected 0.5 years after starting antiretroviral therapy. These receptors originate from a woman aged 40 to 50 with HIV. CDR3s include the opening cysteine and the closing phenylalanine or tryptophan. D genes are given only for firm matches. The size of a clone is reported for some rows only, either as once, few or many, or as a class for expanded clones.

j_gene: TRBJ2-2; abundance: -; v_gene: TRBV28; d_gene: TRBD1; CDR3nt: TGTGCCAGCAGTTATTTGGGACAGAACCAGGTTGGGGAGCTGTTTTTT; CDR3aa: CASSYLGQNQVGELFF
j_gene: TRBJ1-1; abundance: -; v_gene: TRBV5-3; d_gene: -; CDR3nt: TGTGCCAGAAGAGGGGGGGTGACAGATTTAATTAACACTGAAGCTTTCTTT; CDR3aa: CARRGGVTDLINTEAFF
j_gene: TRBJ2-3; abundance: -; v_gene: TRBV7-3; d_gene: -; CDR3nt: TGTGCCAGCAGCCCGACTAGGGGCGATACGCAGTATTTT; CDR3aa: CASSPTRGDTQYF
j_gene: TRBJ1-1; abundance: few; v_gene: TRBV7-9; d_gene: -; CDR3nt: TGTGCCAGCAGCCCCGAGGGGGGGCAGATGAACACTGAAGCTTTCTTT; CDR3aa: CASSPEGGQMNTEAFF
j_gene: TRBJ2-7; abundance: -; v_gene: TRBV5-8; d_gene: -; CDR3nt: TGTGCCAGCAGCTTGGCTGGGGTCAGCTCCTACGAGCAGTACTTC; CDR3aa: CASSLAGVSSYEQYF
j_gene: TRBJ1-1; abundance: -; v_gene: TRBV7-9; d_gene: -; CDR3nt: TGTGCCAGCAGCGTTGCTATGAACACTGAAGCTTTCTTT; CDR3aa: CASSVAMNTEAFF
j_gene: TRBJ2-1; abundance: -; v_gene: TRBV29-1; d_gene: TRBD2; CDR3nt: TGCAGCGTGGTAGCGGGGGGCCGAGAGCAGTTCTTC; CDR3aa: CSVVAGGREQFF
j_gene: TRBJ2-2; abundance: few; v_gene: TRBV7-6; d_gene: TRBD2; CDR3nt: TGTGCCAGCAGCTTATTACTGAGCGGGGGGGACACCGGGGAGCTGTTTTTT; CDR3aa: CASSLLLSGGDTGELFF
j_gene: TRBJ2-7; abundance: -; v_gene: TRBV27; d_gene: -; CDR3nt: TGTGCCAGCAGTCCCCGGGGGCGCGAGCAGTACTTC; CDR3aa: CASSPRGREQYF
j_gene: TRBJ2-5; abundance: -; v_gene: TRBV11-2; d_gene: -; CDR3nt: TGTGCCAGCAGCTTATCCGGGGAGACCCAGTACTTC; CDR3aa: CASSLSGETQYF
j_gene: TRBJ2-1; abundance: -; v_gene: TRBV5-1; d_gene: TRBD2; CDR3nt: TGCGCCAGCAGACGGGGGGGGGATGGGCAGTTCTTC; CDR3aa: CASRRGGDGQFF
j_gene: TRBJ2-2; abundance: few; v_gene: TRBV6-1; d_gene: TRBD1; CDR3nt: TGTGCCGTCCCAACGGGACAGGGGGCAACCGGGGAGCTGTTTTTT; CDR3aa: CAVPTGQGATGELFF
j_gene: TRBJ1-1; abundance: -; v_gene: TRBV6-4; d_gene: -; CDR3nt: TGTGCCAGCAGTCACCCCATTTCCAACAGGGAGCACCCAATCGATGCTTTCTTT; CDR3aa: CASSHPISNREHPIDAFF
j_gene: TRBJ1-6; abundance: -; v_gene: TRBV7-8; d_gene: -; CDR3nt: TGTGCCAGCAGCTTCTCAGGATTGGGGCAGGGCGGGAATTCACCCCTCCACTTT; CDR3aa: CASSFSGLGQGGNSPLHF
j_gene: TRBJ2-7; abundance: -; v_gene: TRBV6-7; d_gene: -; CDR3nt: TGTGCCAGCAAGCAAGGACAGCCAACCTACGAGCAGTACTTC; CDR3aa: CASKQGQPTYEQYF
j_gene: TRBJ1-1; abundance: -; v_gene: TRBV7-6; d_gene: -; CDR3nt: TGTGCCAGCAGCTTAGCGCTGGCAGGGAACACTGAAGCTTTCTTT; CDR3aa: CASSLALAGNTEAFF
j_gene: TRBJ2-7; abundance: few; v_gene: TRBV6-5; d_gene: TRBD1; CDR3nt: TGTGCCAGCAGCACCGGGACAGGGCGGCGCGAGCAGTACTTC; CDR3aa: CASSTGTGRREQYF
j_gene: TRBJ1-1; abundance: -; v_gene: TRBV2; d_gene: -; CDR3nt: TGTGCCAGCAGCGGGGAAAGTAGAAACACTGAAGCTTTCTTT; CDR3aa: CASSGESRNTEAFF
j_gene: TRBJ1-4; abundance: -; v_gene: TRBV18; d_gene: TRBD1; CDR3nt: TGTGCCAGCTCACCACAGGGGGCCAGTGAAAAACTGTTTTTT; CDR3aa: CASSPQGASEKLFF
j_gene: TRBJ1-2; abundance: -; v_gene: TRBV12-5; d_gene: -; CDR3nt: TGTGCTAGTGGACCGGACAGTCGCTATGGCTACACCTTC; CDR3aa: CASGPDSRYGYTF